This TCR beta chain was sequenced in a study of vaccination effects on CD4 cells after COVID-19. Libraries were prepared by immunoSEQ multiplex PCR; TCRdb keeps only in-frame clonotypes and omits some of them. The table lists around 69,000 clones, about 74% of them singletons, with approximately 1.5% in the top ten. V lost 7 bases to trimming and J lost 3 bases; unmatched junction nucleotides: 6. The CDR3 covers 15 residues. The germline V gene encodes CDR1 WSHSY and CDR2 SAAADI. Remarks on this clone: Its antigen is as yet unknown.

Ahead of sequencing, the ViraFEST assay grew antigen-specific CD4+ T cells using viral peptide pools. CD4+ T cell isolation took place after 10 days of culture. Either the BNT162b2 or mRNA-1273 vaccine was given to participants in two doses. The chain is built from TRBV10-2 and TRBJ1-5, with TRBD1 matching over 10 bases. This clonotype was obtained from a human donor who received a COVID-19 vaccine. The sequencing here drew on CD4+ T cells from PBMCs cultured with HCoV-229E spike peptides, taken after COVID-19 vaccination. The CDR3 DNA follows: TGCGCCAGCACTCCGACAGGGGGCTCCAATCAGCCCCAGCATTTT. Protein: CASTPTGGSNQPQHF.